Below are 32 T cell receptor beta chains sequenced from a single sample in a study of memory CD4+ T cells and cytomegalovirus serostatus. Single viable CD3+CD4+CD8-CD45RO+ cells were sorted as the memory CD4+ T cells. Profiling relied on immunoSEQ multiplex PCR, and the TCRdb table lists in-frame clones only, not all of them. The sample contains roughly 45,000 clones, around 80% of which appear only once. The sequencing input was memory CD4+ T cells from blood. The source of these receptors is an adult in good health and CMV-seronegative.

V and J are TRBV6-5 and TRBJ1-2, with D possibly TRBD1 on 5 matching bases. Per the germline V gene, CDR1 is MNHEY and CDR2 is SVGAGI. The ends were cut back, 5 bases at V and 2 bases at J, with 15 bases in the middle. The CDR3 is 15 amino acids. The CDR3 nucleotides are TGTGCCAGCAGTGGGGAGAGGAGGGGAAACTATGGCTACACCTTC. Encoded protein: CASSGERRGNYGYTF.

The genes are TRBV18 and TRBJ2-2; D unresolved. The CDR3 loop spans 16 amino acids. The V gene lost 6 bases and the J gene lost 0 bases, with 14 bases spanning the gap. In germline, CDR1 is KGHSH, CDR2 LQKENI. The DNA of the CDR3 is TGTGCCAGCTCTCGTGCCGCAGGAACGAACACCGGGGAGCTGTTTTTT. Translated: CASSRAAGTNTGELFF.

This sequence joins TRBV19 and TRBJ1-1; possible D gene TRBD1, 5 bases. The CDR3 loop spans 17 amino acids. V lost 7 bases to trimming and J lost 1 base, with 22 bases between them. The germline V gene has CDR1 LNHDA and CDR2 SQIVND (reference sequence). The CDR3 coding sequence is TGTGCCAGTACTAGTGGGACCGCCGGGGGTGCGAACACTGAAGCTTTCTTT. It translates to CASTSGTAGGANTEAFF.

This sequence joins TRBV28 and TRBJ2-1; D possibly matches TRBD1 or TRBD2 (5 bases each). The CDR3 contains 13 residues. V gave up 6 bases and J gave up 5 bases, with 11 bases separating them. Per the germline V gene, CDR1 is MDHEN and CDR2 is SYDVKM. The CDR3 loop is CASRPGPHNEQFF. The CDR3 nucleotides read TGTGCCAGCAGGCCGGGGCCCCACAATGAGCAGTTCTTC.

The J gene is TRBJ2-1, the V gene TRBV6-5; 7 nucleotides match TRBD1. V was clipped by 5 bases and J by 9 bases; unmatched bases: 10. The germline gives CDR1 MNHEY, CDR2 SVGAGI. The CDR3 sequence is 14 residues long. The CDR3: CASSTQRGQVEQFF. DNA for the CDR3: TGTGCCAGCAGTACCCAGAGGGGGCAGGTTGAGCAGTTCTTC.

V is TRBV28 and J is TRBJ2-1; D may be TRBD1 or TRBD2 (6 bases each). The CDR3 is 15 amino acids. V was cut by 9 bases and J by 3 bases, with 18 bases left in between. The germline CDR1 and CDR2 sequences are MDHEN and SYDVKM. This chain's CDR3 is CARTGGLRGYNEQFF. For the CDR3, the DNA is TGTGCCAGAACCGGGGGCCTGAGGGGCTACAATGAGCAGTTCTTC. Combining the CDR3 with reference TRBV28 and TRBJ2-1 gives the whole variable domain DVKVTQSSRYLVKRTGEKVFLECVQDMDHENMFWYRQDPGLGLRLIYFSYDVKMKEKGDIPEGYSVSREKKERFSLILESASTNQTSMYLCARTGGLRGYNEQFFGPGTRLTVL.

This chain uses TRBV7-2 with TRBJ1-2, with D hard to call. V was cut by 6 bases and J by 8 bases, with 10 bases left in between. The CDR3 spans 11 residues. Germline loops: CDR1 SGHTA, CDR2 FQGNSA. CDR3 amino acids: CASSSIWGYTF. The CDR3 nucleotides read TGTGCCAGCAGTTCTATATGGGGCTACACCTTC.

The CDR3 DNA sequence: TGTGCCAGCAGCGGGCTTCGCTCATACACCTCGGGGCTGGGGGAAAAACTGTTTTTT. Residues: CASSGLRSYTSGLGEKLFF. The rearrangement uses TRBV7-9 and TRBJ1-4; D is perhaps TRBD1 (5 bases). The V gene's germline CDR1 is SEHNR and CDR2 FQNEAQ (reference sequence). The CDR3 extends over 19 amino acids. V was cut by 5 bases and J by 8 bases, with 30 bases left in between.

The chain combines TRBV13 with TRBJ2-1, with 8 positions matching TRBD2. The CDR3 has 16 amino acids. V lost 4 bases and J lost 7; bases outside the gene matches: 12. Germline V gene lookup returns CDR1 PRHDT and CDR2 FYEKMQ (reference sequence). In nucleotides, the CDR3 is TGTGCCAGCAGCTCCAAACTAGCGGAGCTCCGAAATGAGCAGTTCTTC. Its translation: CASSSKLAELRNEQFF.

J is TRBJ2-2 and V is TRBV4-2, with D possibly called TRBD1 or TRBD2 (6 bases each). The germline V gene has CDR1 LGHNA and CDR2 YNFKEQ. The CDR3 runs to 16 residues. The V and J ends lost 5 bases and 2 bases respectively, with 15 bases between them. As DNA, the CDR3 is TGTGCCAGCAGCTCGACGAGGGGGGTAAACACCGGGGAGCTGTTTTTT. It specifies CASSSTRGVNTGELFF.

V is TRBV7-2 and J is TRBJ1-5, with a weak D call TRBD1 (6 bases). V lost 5 bases and J lost 4, with 18 bases in between. The germline V gene has CDR1 SGHTA and CDR2 FQGNSA. CDR3 length: 16 amino acids. Here the CDR3 DNA reads TGTGCCAGCAGCCCACGGGGGGGGGCGGGGAATCAGCCCCAGCATTTT. Encoded protein: CASSPRGGAGNQPQHF. Combining the CDR3 with reference TRBV7-2 and TRBJ1-5 gives the whole variable domain GAGVSQSPSNKVTEKGKDVELRCDPISGHTALYWYRQSLGQGLEFLIYFQGNSAPDKSGLPSDRFSAERTGGSVSTLTIQRTQQEDSAVYLCASSPRGGAGNQPQHFGDGTRLSIL.

The V gene is TRBV18, the J gene TRBJ2-3; D gene ambiguous. The CDR3 is made up of 11 amino acids. Trimming removed 5 bases from V and 6 bases from J, with 6 bases in between. From germline, CDR1 is KGHSH and CDR2 LQKENI. CDR3 amino acids: CASSDVDTQYF. The CDR3 nucleotides are TGTGCCAGCTCAGATGTCGATACGCAGTATTTT. Full variable domain (missing parts from reference TRBV18 and TRBJ2-3): NAGVMQNPRHLVRRRGQEARLRCSPMKGHSHVYWYRQLPEEGLKFMVYLQKENIIDESGMPKERFSAEFPKEGPSILRIQQVVRGDSAAYFCASSDVDTQYFGPGTRLTVL.

This sequence joins TRBV5-1 and TRBJ2-7; D remains unclear. The CDR3 is 14 residues long. Trimming left V 0 bases short and J 3 bases short, with 10 bases between. Germline CDR1 reads SGHRS; CDR2 reads YFSETQ. The CDR3 nucleotides read TGCGCCAGCAGCTTGGCCTGGGAAAACTACGAGCAGTACTTC. This translates into CASSLAWENYEQYF.

The V and J genes are TRBV19 and TRBJ1-4, with D perhaps TRBD1 (5 bases). The CDR3 consists of 15 residues. CDR1 is LNHDA, CDR2 SQIVND, per germline (reference sequence). With 3 bases removed from V and 8 bases from J, the gap between germline ends came to 16 bases. CDR3 sequence: CASSMGGEVEEKLFF. The CDR3 bases are TGTGCCAGTAGTATGGGAGGGGAAGTTGAGGAAAAACTGTTTTTT.

This chain uses TRBV2 with TRBJ2-4; possibly TRBD1 or TRBD2 for D (5 bases each). CDR1 is SNHLY and CDR2 is FYNNEI in the germline V gene. The V and J ends lost 5 bases and 5 bases respectively, with 10 bases between them. CDR3 length: 13 amino acids. The CDR3 nucleotides are TGTGCCAGCAGTAGGGACGGTCAAAACATTCAGTACTTC. This translates into CASSRDGQNIQYF.

The chain has TRBV10-1 and TRBJ2-1, with 9 bases identical to TRBD1. The CDR3 totals 16 residues. J was trimmed by 6 bases and V by 3 bases; bases with no gene match: 9. Germline V lookup: CDR1 WNHNN, CDR2 SYGVQD (reference sequence). CDR3 in amino acids: CASSDTWDRDFNEQFF. CDR3 nucleotide sequence: TGCGCCAGCAGTGATACCTGGGACAGGGACTTCAATGAGCAGTTCTTC.

V and J are TRBV6-5 and TRBJ2-5, with D uncertain. This CDR3 is built from 16 residues. Germline assignment: CDR1 MNHEY and CDR2 SVGAGI. V lost 2 bases to trimming and J lost 5 bases, with 18 bases between them. CDR3 region: CASSYDFQAPLETQYF. DNA for the CDR3: TGTGCCAGCAGTTACGATTTCCAGGCCCCGTTGGAGACCCAGTACTTC.

The chain uses TRBV25-1 and TRBJ2-3; possibly TRBD2 for D (7 bases). The CDR3 runs to 17 residues. Germline CDR1 reads MGHDK; CDR2 reads SYGVNS. With 0 bases removed from V and 5 bases from J, the gap between germline ends came to 18 bases. CDR3 DNA: TGTGCCAGCAGTGAATATGGGGGGGGCCCAAGGGGAGATACGCAGTATTTT. Protein: CASSEYGGGPRGDTQYF. Full variable domain (missing parts from reference TRBV25-1 and TRBJ2-3): EADIYQTPRYLVIGTGKKITLECSQTMGHDKMYWYQQDPGMELHLIHYSYGVNSTEKGDLSSESTVSRIRTEHFPLTLESARPSHTSQYLCASSEYGGGPRGDTQYFGPGTRLTVL.

The CDR3 DNA reads as TGTGCCAGCAGCCTGGGGCAGCTATACCAAGAGACCCAGTACTTC. Amino acids: CASSLGQLYQETQYF. The rearrangement links TRBV7-2 to TRBJ2-5; tentative D call: TRBD1 (5 bases). Germline lookup yields CDR1 SGHTA and CDR2 FQGNSA. Trimming cost V 5 bases and J 0 bases, with 13 bases left between them. This CDR3 has 15 amino acids.

The chain recombines TRBV28 with TRBJ2-5; D is tentatively TRBD1 or TRBD2 (7 bases each). V was cut by 5 bases and J by 3 bases, with 16 bases left in between. This CDR3 contains 15 residues. Germline V gene data show CDR1 as MDHEN and CDR2 as SYDVKM. The CDR3 sequence: CASSRVTGREETQYF. CDR3 DNA sequence: TGTGCCAGCAGTCGAGTGACAGGGAGGGAAGAGACCCAGTACTTC.

V usage is TRBV28 and J usage is TRBJ1-6, with D hard to call. From germline, CDR1 is MDHEN and CDR2 SYDVKM. The length of the CDR3 is 14 residues. Trimming took 3 bases from V and 5 from J, leaving 8 bases between them. The CDR3 DNA reads TGTGCCAGCAGTTTCGCCTTGAATAATTCACCCCTCCACTTT. The encoded protein is CASSFALNNSPLHF. Full variable domain (outside the CDR3, taken from reference TRBV28 and TRBJ1-6): DVKVTQSSRYLVKRTGEKVFLECVQDMDHENMFWYRQDPGLGLRLIYFSYDVKMKEKGDIPEGYSVSREKKERFSLILESASTNQTSMYLCASSFALNNSPLHFGNGTRLTVT.

The chain has TRBV7-2 and TRBJ2-5, with 11 bases that match TRBD2. The V and J ends lost 3 bases and 5 bases, in that order; junction bases with no gene match: 5. In germline, CDR1 is SGHTA, CDR2 FQGNSA. The CDR3 spans 15 residues. The CDR3 sequence is CASSFTSGGSETQYF. CDR3 coding DNA: TGTGCCAGCAGCTTTACTAGCGGGGGTTCCGAGACCCAGTACTTC.

This clone was counted only a few times. The gene calls are TRBV28 and TRBJ1-2; no definite D call. Germline CDR1 is MDHEN and CDR2 is SYDVKM. CDR3 length: 11 residues. V dropped 2 bases and J dropped 7 bases, with 5 bases sitting between them. The chain's CDR3 is CASSLEGGYTF. Here the CDR3 DNA reads TGTGCCAGCAGTTTAGAAGGTGGCTACACCTTC.

This clone is medium-sized within its sample. The chain combines TRBV7-8 with TRBJ1-2; tentative D call: TRBD1 (6 bases). The germline V and J ends were trimmed by 5 bases and 2 bases, with 9 bases remaining between them. The V gene's germline CDR1 is SGHVS and CDR2 FQNEAQ. The CDR3 has 13 amino acids. The CDR3 spells CASSPDSNYGYTF. CDR3 DNA sequence: TGTGCCAGCAGCCCGGACAGCAACTATGGCTACACCTTC. Full variable domain (rest looked up from reference TRBV7-8 and TRBJ1-2): GAGVSQSPRYKVAKRGQDVALRCDPISGHVSLFWYQQALGQGPEFLTYFQNEAQLDKSGLPSDRFFAERPEGSVSTLKIQRTQQEDSAVYLCASSPDSNYGYTFGSGTRLTVV.

The rearrangement joins TRBV9 to TRBJ2-2; D tentatively fits TRBD1 or TRBD2 (5 bases each). The CDR3 is 16 amino acids. Germline V gene lookup returns CDR1 SGDLS and CDR2 YYNGEE. Trimming cost V 4 bases and J 0 bases, with 13 bases left between them. The CDR3 nucleotides are TGTGCCAGCAGCCCCGGGGCATCGCCGAACACCGGGGAGCTGTTTTTT. It translates to CASSPGASPNTGELFF.

The chain employs TRBV6-1 and TRBJ1-2; D is unresolved. Germline loops: CDR1 MNHNS, CDR2 SASEGT. The CDR3 is made up of 13 amino acids. The V end was cut by 6 bases, the J end by 1 base, with 9 bases between. DNA of the CDR3: TGTGCCAGCAGCCACGACGGTAACTATGGCTACACCTTC. Translating it yields CASSHDGNYGYTF.

The chain recombines TRBV19 with TRBJ1-2; D is perhaps TRBD1 (5 bases). Germline V gives CDR1 LNHDA, CDR2 SQIVND (reference sequence). This CDR3 is built from 13 residues. Trimming pared 9 bases from V and 3 bases from J, leaving 14 bases between. The CDR3 nucleotides read TGTGCCAGCGGCAGGGCACGGGACTATGGCTACACCTTC. Translation: CASGRARDYGYTF.

The rearrangement joins TRBV30 to TRBJ2-2; 7 bases line up with TRBD1. The ends lost 0 bases at V and 0 bases at J; junction bases unmatched: 13. CDR3 length equals 19 residues. Germline assignment: CDR1 GTSNPN and CDR2 SVGIG (reference sequence). CDR3 coding DNA: TGTGCCTGGAGTGTCTTCGTCTGGGGGACAGTCACGAACACCGGGGAGCTGTTTTTT. Translating gives CAWSVFVWGTVTNTGELFF.

The V and J genes are TRBV2 and TRBJ2-3; 9 positions agree with TRBD1. With 6 bases clipped from V and 2 bases from J, the junction kept 6 bases outside the gene matches. The CDR3 length is 15 residues. Per the germline V gene, CDR1 is SNHLY and CDR2 is FYNNEI. This CDR3 is CASSRGTGFTDTQYF. The CDR3 nucleotides read TGTGCCAGCAGCCGCGGGACAGGGTTCACAGATACGCAGTATTTT.

The genes are TRBV11-2 and TRBJ2-7; D not resolved. This CDR3 contains 14 residues. CDR1 and CDR2 from the germline V gene are SGHAT and FQNNGV. Trimming removed 3 bases from V and 2 bases from J, with 11 bases in between. The CDR3 protein is CASSLGLSAYEQYF. The CDR3 bases are TGTGCCAGCAGCTTGGGGTTGTCAGCCTACGAGCAGTACTTC.

The chain's CDR3 is CASSLGGVDYGYTF. DNA for the CDR3: TGCGCCAGCAGCTTGGGAGGGGTAGACTATGGCTACACCTTC. V gene TRBV5-1 combines with J gene TRBJ1-2, with D maybe TRBD1 (5 bases). The V end was cut by 0 bases, the J end by 3 bases, with 9 bases between. The CDR3 is made up of 14 amino acids. The germline V gene encodes CDR1 SGHRS and CDR2 YFSETQ.

The chain carries TRBV11-3 and TRBJ2-5, with 8 bases aligning to TRBD1. The CDR3 runs 14 residues. Losses at the gene ends were 5 bases for V and 0 bases for J; bases not matched to a gene: 2. Looked up from germline, CDR1 is SGHNT and CDR2 is YENEEA. Here the CDR3 reads CASSRDRYQETQYF. CDR3 DNA: TGTGCCAGCAGCCGGGACAGGTACCAAGAGACCCAGTACTTC.